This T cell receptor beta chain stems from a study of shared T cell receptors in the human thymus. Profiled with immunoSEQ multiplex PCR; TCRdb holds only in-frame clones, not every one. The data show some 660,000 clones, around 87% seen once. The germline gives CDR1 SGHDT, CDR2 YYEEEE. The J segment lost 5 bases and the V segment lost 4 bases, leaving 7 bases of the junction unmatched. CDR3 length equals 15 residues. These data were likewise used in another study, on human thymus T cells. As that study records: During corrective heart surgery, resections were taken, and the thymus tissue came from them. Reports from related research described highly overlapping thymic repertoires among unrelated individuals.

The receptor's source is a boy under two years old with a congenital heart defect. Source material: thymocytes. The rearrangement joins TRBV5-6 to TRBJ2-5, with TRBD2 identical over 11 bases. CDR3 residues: CASSELAGGFETQYF. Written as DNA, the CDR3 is TGTGCCAGCAGCGAGCTAGCGGGAGGTTTTGAGACCCAGTACTTC.